This TCR beta chain was recovered during a study of blood T cell repertoires in COVID-19. Study-wide context: PBMCs, B-cell-depleted T cells, or T cells provided the cDNA or gDNA that made up the material.

Libraries were prepared by immunoSEQ multiplex PCR; TCRdb keeps only in-frame clonotypes and omits some of them. The sample shows around 190,000 clones, 84% of them seen only once. The germline gives CDR1 LNHDA, CDR2 SQIVND (reference sequence). Trimming took off 6 bases at V and 6 bases at J, with 6 bases between the two ends. The CDR3 covers 11 residues. This clone appeared a single time. This clonotype was sampled from a human donor in a cohort sampled during active COVID-19. The sequenced material came from peripheral blood. The J gene is TRBJ2-1, the V gene TRBV19; D is ambiguous. CDR3 bases: TGTGCCAGTAGGTATCTCAATGAGCAGTTCTTC. Amino acids: CASRYLNEQFF.